Here is one T cell receptor (beta chain) with its context. This sample was taken from a study of control samples from healthy donors and cancer patients. The protocol was immunoSEQ multiplex PCR, while the TCRdb copy is restricted to in-frame clones and leaves out a portion. Altogether approximately 30,000 clones are present, approximately 94% being singletons, with the ten largest covering 6.6%. Per the germline V gene, CDR1 is MNHEY and CDR2 is SVGAGI. The CDR3 has 13 residues. V gave up 8 bases and J gave up 6 bases; unmatched junction bases: 4. The sequenced material came from blood. The source of this sequence is a man aged 55-75 years in good health. V and J are TRBV6-5 and TRBJ1-1, with TRBD1 matching over 12 bases. CDR3: CASGDRGHSEAFF. CDR3 nucleotide sequence: TGTGCCAGCGGGGACAGGGGGCACTCTGAAGCTTTCTTT.